One sample yielded the 17 T cell receptor beta chains listed below, sequenced in a study of beta chain features in type 1 diabetes. Expressed TCRB transcripts were sequenced because the entire RNA isolate underwent reverse transcription. Using immunoSEQ multiplex PCR, the repertoire was profiled, and TCRdb retains in-frame clones only, with some absent. This sample has 130,000 to 150,000 clones; 8% to 13% occur once, and the top ten carry 1.3%. What was sequenced was naive CD4+ T cells from blood. The receptor set was obtained from a man in his late teens or twenties in good health.

This chain uses TRBV6-5 with TRBJ1-5; D gene uncertain. V shed 4 bases and J shed 0 bases, with 7 bases lying between them. CDR3 length: 14 residues. The germline gives CDR1 MNHEY, CDR2 SVGAGI. The CDR3 region has the DNA TGTGCCAGCAGTTTGGGAGTTAGCAATCAGCCCCAGCATTTT. As protein: CASSLGVSNQPQHF.

This clone showed up many times. The chain links TRBV7-9 to TRBJ2-7, with D possibly matching TRBD2 (6 bases). Germline V CDR1 and CDR2: SEHNR, FQNEAQ (reference sequence). The V gene lost 5 bases and the J gene lost 6 bases, with 20 bases spanning the gap. CDR3 length: 15 amino acids. As DNA, the CDR3 is TGTGCCAGCAGCCAAAAAGGGAGGCCCACCGGCGAGCAGTACTTC. It yields the protein CASSQKGRPTGEQYF.

The chain combines TRBV7-2 with TRBJ2-3; D is uncertain. With 2 bases removed from V and 0 bases from J, the gap between germline ends came to 6 bases. Per the germline V gene, CDR1 is SGHTA and CDR2 is FQGNSA. The CDR3 consists of 14 residues. CDR3 sequence reads: CASSLNPSTDTQYF. For the CDR3, the DNA is TGTGCCAGCAGCTTAAATCCTAGCACAGATACGCAGTATTTT.

Only a few counts were recorded for this clone. The J gene is TRBJ1-6, the V gene TRBV6-5; unclear D gene. Trimming took off 5 bases at V and 8 bases at J, with 7 bases between the two ends. The CDR3 is made up of 12 amino acids. Germline CDR1 is MNHEY and CDR2 is SVGAGI. This chain's CDR3 is CASSVPDSPLHF. The CDR3 nucleotides are TGTGCCAGCAGTGTCCCGGATTCACCCCTCCACTTT.

The chain links TRBV7-2 to TRBJ2-5; TRBD2 matches 8 bases. Germline assignment: CDR1 SGHTA and CDR2 FQGNSA. The CDR3 spans 15 residues. V gave up 1 base and J gave up 5 bases; unmatched junction bases: 6. This chain's CDR3 is CASSLVGGAGETQYF. As DNA, the CDR3 is TGTGCCAGCAGCTTAGTCGGGGGGGCCGGTGAGACCCAGTACTTC.

Concerning this clone: The junction differs from germline at one of its ends, possibly a read error. The chain uses TRBV29-1 and TRBJ2-5; D gene unclear. Germline values: CDR1 SQVTM, CDR2 ANQGSEA. CDR3 size: 12 residues. CDR3 nucleotides: TGCAGCATTGAAGCGAATCGCGGGACCCAGTACTTC. Amino acids: CSIEANRGTQYF.

This clone was seen more than once but under ten times. The chain is built from TRBV7-9 and TRBJ2-7; D possibly corresponds to TRBD2 (6 bases). Germline lookup yields CDR1 SEHNR and CDR2 FQNEAQ (reference sequence). The CDR3 consists of 14 residues. The ends were cut back, 1 base at V and 6 bases at J, with 13 bases in the middle. The CDR3 protein is CASSLGFLEGEQYF. Here the CDR3 DNA reads TGTGCCAGCAGCTTAGGTTTTTTGGAGGGCGAGCAGTACTTC.

This chain connects TRBV5-1 to TRBJ2-5; 13 bases match TRBD2. Trimming cost V 5 bases and J 1 base; bases outside gene matches: 5. Germline V gene lookup returns CDR1 SGHRS and CDR2 YFSETQ. The CDR3 has 16 amino acids. CDR3 protein: CASRAGTSGTQETQYF. In DNA, the CDR3 is TGCGCCAGCAGGGCCGGGACTAGCGGGACCCAAGAGACCCAGTACTTC. The full variable domain, in which reference TRBV5-1 and TRBJ2-5 provide the parts outside the CDR3, is KAGVTQTPRYLIKTRGQQVTLSCSPISGHRSVSWYQQTPGQGLQFLFEYFSETQRNKGNFPGRFSGRQFSNSRSEMNVSTLELGDSALYLCASRAGTSGTQETQYFGPGTRLLVL.

V usage is TRBV30 and J usage is TRBJ2-3; TRBD2 matches 8 bases. The J segment lost 0 bases and the V segment lost 0 bases, leaving 2 bases of the junction unmatched. Germline V gene sequence: CDR1 GTSNPN, CDR2 SVGIG (reference sequence). The CDR3 is 15 residues long. The CDR3: CAWSVIAGSTDTQYF. CDR3 coding DNA: TGTGCCTGGAGTGTTATAGCGGGGAGCACAGATACGCAGTATTTT. Using reference TRBV30 and TRBJ2-3 for the parts outside the CDR3, the full variable domain is SQTIHQWPATLVQPVGSPLSLECTVEGTSNPNLYWYRQAAGRGLQLLFYSVGIGQISSEVPQNLSASRPQDRQFILSSKKLLLSDSGFYLCAWSVIAGSTDTQYFGPGTRLTVL.

This clone was counted between two and nine times. The rearrangement links TRBV2 to TRBJ2-2, with a possible D match to TRBD1 (6 bases). V was clipped by 7 bases and J by 7 bases, with 10 bases between them. In germline, CDR1 is SNHLY, CDR2 FYNNEI. The CDR3 covers 12 residues. The CDR3 loop reads CASKQGSGELFF. The CDR3 coding sequence is TGTGCCAGCAAACAGGGAAGCGGGGAGCTGTTTTTT. Full variable domain (outside the CDR3, taken from reference TRBV2 and TRBJ2-2): EPEVTQTPSHQVTQMGQEVILRCVPISNHLYFYWYRQILGQKVEFLVSFYNNEISEKSEIFDDQFSVERPDGSNFTLKIRSTKLEDSAMYFCASKQGSGELFFGEGSRLTVL.

This clone has just a few counts. V gene TRBV11-2 combines with J gene TRBJ2-5; D possibly corresponds to TRBD1 (5 bases). V lost 1 base, J lost 4 bases, and 10 bases lay in between. The CDR3 is 14 amino acids. From germline, CDR1 is SGHAT and CDR2 FQNNGV. The CDR3 sequence is CASSLGQISETQYF. CDR3 DNA: TGTGCCAGCAGCTTAGGACAGATATCAGAGACCCAGTACTTC.

This clone was picked up a small number of times. The rearrangement links TRBV4-3 to TRBJ2-3; 12 bases line up with TRBD2. V trimming: 1 base; J trimming: 1 base; junction bases outside the gene matches: 0. CDR3 length: 16 residues. The germline gives CDR1 LGHNA, CDR2 YSLEER. The CDR3: CASSQGTSGGTDTQYF. The CDR3 DNA is TGCGCCAGCAGCCAAGGGACTAGCGGGGGCACAGATACGCAGTATTTT.

In this sample, this clone turned up a few times. CDR3 in DNA: TGCGCCAGCAGCCAACGCTCGCAGGGGGTGGGCACTGAAGCTTTCTTT. It is translated as CASSQRSQGVGTEAFF. V usage is TRBV4-3 and J usage is TRBJ1-1; the match to TRBD1 covers 7 bases. This CDR3 comprises 16 residues. Looked up from germline, CDR1 is LGHNA and CDR2 is YSLEER. J lost 4 bases, V lost 2 bases, and 10 bases had no gene match.

This chain joins TRBV7-3 and TRBJ2-6; TRBD1 aligns across 11 bases. CDR3 size: 18 residues. V gave up 3 bases and J gave up 0 bases; unmatched junction bases: 4. CDR1 and CDR2 (germline): SGHTA, FQGTGA. CDR3: CASSFWTGGVSGANVLTF. The CDR3 DNA reads TGTGCCAGCAGCTTCTGGACAGGGGGCGTCTCTGGGGCCAACGTCCTGACTTTC.

This clone came up a few times. This chain joins TRBV9 and TRBJ1-5, with D tentatively TRBD1 (5 bases). Trimming pared 7 bases from V and 6 bases from J, leaving 17 bases between. The CDR3 consists of 14 residues. CDR1 is SGDLS, CDR2 YYNGEE, per germline. The CDR3 DNA sequence: TGTGCCAGCGGGGGGGGAAGCCCTGGTCAGCCCCAGCATTTT. Amino acids: CASGGGSPGQPQHF.

This clone was seen a handful of times. The chain has TRBV7-2 and TRBJ2-5; the match to TRBD1 covers 10 bases. The CDR3 loop spans 16 amino acids. The germline gives CDR1 SGHTA, CDR2 FQGNSA. The V and J ends lost 3 bases and 4 bases, in that order; junction bases with no gene match: 8. The CDR3 region is CASSLVRQGASETQYF. As DNA, the CDR3 is TGTGCCAGCAGCTTGGTCAGACAGGGGGCGTCAGAGACCCAGTACTTC. Variable domain in full (rest from reference TRBV7-2 and TRBJ2-5): GAGVSQSPSNKVTEKGKDVELRCDPISGHTALYWYRQSLGQGLEFLIYFQGNSAPDKSGLPSDRFSAERTGGSVSTLTIQRTQQEDSAVYLCASSLVRQGASETQYFGPGTRLLVL.

The V call is TRBV29-1, the J call TRBJ2-3; a weak D match, TRBD1 (5 bases). Germline V gene lookup returns CDR1 SQVTM and CDR2 ANQGSEA. CDR3 length equals 13 residues. V was clipped by 7 bases and J by 1 base, with 12 bases between them. This CDR3 reads CSGRRAGTDTQYF. For the CDR3, the DNA is TGCAGCGGGCGCAGGGCGGGCACAGATACGCAGTATTTT.